This is a list of T cell receptor beta chains from one sample in a study of shared clonotypes between healthy human individuals. Measured with immunoSEQ multiplex PCR; TCRdb has only the in-frame clones, and not every one. The sample yields some 2,100,000 clones, 90% to 97% seen once. Material for sequencing was naive CD4+ T cells sorted from blood. These receptors were obtained from a man aged 18 to 30 in good health. Each CDR3 is given with its conserved first and last residue. The D gene is left open where the match is weak. A row's size may be missing; if present it is once, few, many or a size class.

>TRBJ2-1|.|TRBV7-2|.
CASSLTTPPFNEQFF
TGTGCCAGCAGCCTAACTACCCCCCCTTTCAATGAGCAGTTCTTC
>TRBJ1-2|.|TRBV10-3|.
CAISDRQTTYGYTF
TGTGCCATCAGTGATCGACAGACTACCTATGGCTACACCTTC
>TRBJ2-7|TRBD2|TRBV5-1|.
CASSTTSVGSYEQYF
TGCGCCAGCAGCACCACTAGCGTGGGTTCCTACGAGCAGTACTTC
>TRBJ1-2|.|TRBV2|.
CASSAEPGAAGYTF
TGTGCCAGCAGTGCTGAGCCAGGGGCGGCTGGCTACACCTTC
>TRBJ2-1|.|TRBV4-1|.
CASSQGSSVAYNEQFF
TGCGCCAGCAGCCAGGGATCTAGCGTCGCCTACAATGAGCAGTTCTTC
>TRBJ2-7|.|TRBV27|.
CASSAEGAPQGYEQYF
TGTGCCAGCTCGGCCGAAGGGGCACCCCAGGGCTACGAGCAGTACTTC
>TRBJ2-7|TRBD1|TRBV10-3|.
CAITSEGAGEQYF
TGTGCCATTACGAGTGAGGGGGCGGGCGAGCAGTACTTC
>TRBJ2-1|.|TRBV11-2|once
CASSLVTEFNEQFF
TGTGCCAGCAGCTTAGTTACAGAGTTCAATGAGCAGTTCTTC
>TRBJ2-7|.|TRBV6-1|.
CASSRGRTTTYEQYF
TGTGCCAGCAGTCGCGGCCGCACCACAACCTACGAGCAGTACTTC
>TRBJ2-7|TRBD1|TRBV5-6|.
CASSAGTGPYEQYF
TGTGCCAGCAGCGCCGGGACAGGGCCCTACGAGCAGTACTTC
>TRBJ1-6|TRBD1|TRBV19|.
CASSEIGTGKNSPLHF
TGTGCCAGTAGTGAAATCGGGACAGGGAAAAATTCACCCCTCCACTTT
>TRBJ1-1|TRBD1|TRBV7-8|few
CASSLAEGAVTEAFF
TGTGCCAGCAGCTTAGCTGAGGGGGCGGTGACTGAAGCTTTCTTT
>TRBJ1-5|.|TRBV7-2|.
CASTENMEPQHF
TGTGCCAGCACCGAAAATATGGAGCCCCAGCATTTT
>TRBJ2-7|TRBD1|TRBV5-1|.
CASSRTGSSYEQYF
TGCGCCAGCAGTCGGACAGGTAGCTCCTACGAGCAGTACTTC
>TRBJ2-5|TRBD1|TRBV4-1|.
CASSTGGRETQYF
TGCGCCAGCAGTACAGGGGGGAGGGAGACCCAGTACTTC
>TRBJ2-7|TRBD1|TRBV18|once
CASSPPGTVVYEQYF
TGTGCCAGCTCACCCCCCGGGACAGTAGTCTACGAGCAGTACTTC
>TRBJ1-1|.|TRBV10-3|.
CAISEAFQRTEAFF
TGTGCCATCAGTGAGGCCTTTCAACGAACTGAAGCTTTCTTT
>TRBJ1-3|.|TRBV19|.
CASSMVDNSGNTIYF
TGTGCCAGTAGTATGGTGGACAACTCTGGAAACACCATATATTTT
>TRBJ2-1|TRBD2|TRBV10-3|.
CAISEARTSGSDGEQFF
TGTGCCATCAGTGAGGCTCGGACTAGCGGGAGCGATGGTGAGCAGTTCTTC
>TRBJ1-5|.|TRBV6-5|.
CASSRGSPNQPQHF
TGTGCCAGCAGCAGGGGCAGCCCCAATCAGCCCCAGCATTTT
>TRBJ1-5|.|TRBV5-5|.
CASSLVGSSNQPQHF
TGTGCCAGCAGCTTGGTGGGGTCTAGCAATCAGCCCCAGCATTTT
>TRBJ1-6|.|TRBV6-5|.
CASRKGDSPLHF
TGTGCCAGCAGGAAGGGTGATTCACCCCTCCACTTT
>TRBJ1-5|TRBD1|TRBV28|.
CASHARDREFLRPPAAYQPQHF
TGTGCCAGCCATGCGCGGGACAGGGAGTTTTTGCGGCCCCCTGCGGCATATCAGCCCCAGCATTTT
>TRBJ2-1|TRBD2|TRBV30|.
CAWGPGLAGSEQFF
TGTGCCTGGGGACCGGGACTAGCGGGCAGTGAGCAGTTCTTC
>TRBJ1-3|TRBD1|TRBV5-4|.
CASSLDRGTGNTIYF
TGTGCCAGCAGCTTGGACAGGGGGACTGGAAACACCATATATTTT
>TRBJ2-7|.|TRBV6-1|.
CASQRPGRGSGEQYF
TGTGCCAGCCAGAGACCCGGTCGGGGATCGGGTGAGCAGTACTTC
>TRBJ1-4|.|TRBV30|.
CAWDRSRTQGTNEKLFF
TGTGCCTGGGACAGATCGAGAACACAGGGAACTAATGAAAAACTGTTTTTT